This T cell receptor beta chain was recorded in a study of blood T cell repertoires in COVID-19. On the study more broadly: Both acute and convalescent COVID-19 samples were obtained from the United States, Italy and Spain. From T cells, B-cell-depleted T cells, or PBMCs came the material, which was cDNA or gDNA.

In the original analysis: Cell counts per sample came from amplifying reference gene primers. This table comes from immunoSEQ multiplex PCR, and its TCRdb copy is limited to in-frame clones, with some not included. D and trimming were read from the DNA, whereas the V and J calls and clone size are those reported in that table. Of 150,000 to 200,000 clones in the sample, 88% were seen once. Trimming took off 5 bases at V and 4 bases at J, with 15 bases between the two ends. The germline V gene has CDR1 SGHTA and CDR2 FQGNSA. The CDR3 totals 15 residues. This TCR was recovered from a man aged 55 to 70 with acute or convalescent COVID-19. The chain has TRBV7-2 and TRBJ1-3; D may be TRBD1 (6 bases). Sequencing used peripheral blood. The CDR3 is CASSQIHREGNTIYF. Written as DNA, the CDR3 is TGTGCCAGCAGCCAAATACACAGGGAGGGAAACACCATATATTTT.